Detailed here is one T cell receptor beta chain. Looked up from germline, CDR1 is PRHDT and CDR2 is FYEKMQ (reference sequence). The CDR3 has 14 residues. Trimming took off 5 bases at V and 7 bases at J, with 12 bases between the two ends. This record comes from a study of blood T cell repertoires in COVID-19. Using immunoSEQ multiplex PCR, the repertoire was profiled, and TCRdb retains in-frame clones only, with some absent. The sample contains approximately 250,000 clones, about 80% of which appear only once. The TCR originated in a man aged 25-45 years with acute COVID-19. The sequencing input was PBMCs or T cells enriched from blood (not recorded which). The chain uses TRBV13 and TRBJ1-6; D is unresolved. The CDR3 spells CASSPGVLNSPLHF. In DNA, the CDR3 is TGTGCCAGCAGCCCCGGTGTTCTAAATTCACCCCTCCACTTT.